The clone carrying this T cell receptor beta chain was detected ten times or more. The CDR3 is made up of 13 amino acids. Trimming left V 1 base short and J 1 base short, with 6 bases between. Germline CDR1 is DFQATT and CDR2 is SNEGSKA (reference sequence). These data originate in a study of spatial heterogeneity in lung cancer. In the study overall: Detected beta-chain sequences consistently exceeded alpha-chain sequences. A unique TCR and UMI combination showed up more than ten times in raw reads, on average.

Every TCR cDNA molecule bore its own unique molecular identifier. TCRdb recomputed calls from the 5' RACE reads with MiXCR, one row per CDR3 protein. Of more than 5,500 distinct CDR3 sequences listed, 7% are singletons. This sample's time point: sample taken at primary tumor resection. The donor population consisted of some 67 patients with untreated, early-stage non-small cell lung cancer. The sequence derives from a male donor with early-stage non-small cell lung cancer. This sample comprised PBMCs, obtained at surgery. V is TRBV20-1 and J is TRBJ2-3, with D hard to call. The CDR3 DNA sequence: TGCAGTGCTAGAGTGACGGGCACAGATACGCAGTATTTT. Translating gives CSARVTGTDTQYF.